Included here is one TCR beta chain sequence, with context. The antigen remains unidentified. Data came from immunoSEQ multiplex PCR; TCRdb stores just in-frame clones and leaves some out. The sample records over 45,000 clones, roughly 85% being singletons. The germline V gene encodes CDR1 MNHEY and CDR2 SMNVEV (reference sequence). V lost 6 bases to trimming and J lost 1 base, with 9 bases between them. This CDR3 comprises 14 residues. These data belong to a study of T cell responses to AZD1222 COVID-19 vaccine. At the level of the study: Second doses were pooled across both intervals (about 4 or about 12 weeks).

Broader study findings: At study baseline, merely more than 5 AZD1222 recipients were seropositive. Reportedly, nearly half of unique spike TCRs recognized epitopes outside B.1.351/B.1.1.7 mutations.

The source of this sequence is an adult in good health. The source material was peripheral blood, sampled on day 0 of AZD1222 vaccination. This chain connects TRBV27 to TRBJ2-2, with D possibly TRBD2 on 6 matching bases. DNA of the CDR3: TGTGCCAGCAGGGGGACTCTGAACACCGGGGAGCTGTTTTTT. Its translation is CASRGTLNTGELFF.